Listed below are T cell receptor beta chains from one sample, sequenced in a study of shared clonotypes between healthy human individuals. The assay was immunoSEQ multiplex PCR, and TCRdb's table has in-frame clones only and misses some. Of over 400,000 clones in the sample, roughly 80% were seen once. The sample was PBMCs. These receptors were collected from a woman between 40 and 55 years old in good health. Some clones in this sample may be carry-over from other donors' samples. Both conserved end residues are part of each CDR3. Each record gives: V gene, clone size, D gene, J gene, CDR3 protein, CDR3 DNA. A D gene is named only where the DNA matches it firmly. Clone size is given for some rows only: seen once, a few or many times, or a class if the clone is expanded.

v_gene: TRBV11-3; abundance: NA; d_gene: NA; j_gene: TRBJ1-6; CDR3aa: CASRFQPESRSYNSPLHF; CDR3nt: TGTGCCAGCAGATTTCAACCGGAGTCCCGTTCCTATAATTCACCCCTCCACTTT
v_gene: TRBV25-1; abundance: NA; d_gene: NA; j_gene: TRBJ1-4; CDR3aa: CASSARWRGDEKLFF; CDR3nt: TGTGCCAGCAGTGCTCGGTGGAGGGGGGATGAAAAACTGTTTTTT
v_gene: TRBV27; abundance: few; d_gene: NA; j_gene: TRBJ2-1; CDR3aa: CATVDLGLSNEQFF; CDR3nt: TGTGCCACCGTGGACTTGGGACTGAGCAATGAGCAGTTCTTC
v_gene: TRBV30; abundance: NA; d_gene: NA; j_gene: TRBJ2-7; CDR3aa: CAWTTKGGYTYEQYF; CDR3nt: TGTGCCTGGACAACCAAGGGAGGCTACACCTACGAGCAGTACTTC
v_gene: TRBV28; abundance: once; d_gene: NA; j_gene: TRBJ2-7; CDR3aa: CASNIEQYF; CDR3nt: TGTGCCAGCAACATCGAGCAGTACTTC
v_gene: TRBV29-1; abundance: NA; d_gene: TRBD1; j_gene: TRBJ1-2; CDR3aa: CSGTATGASGGYTF; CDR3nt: TGCAGCGGCACCGCTACAGGGGCCTCGGGGGGCTACACCTTC
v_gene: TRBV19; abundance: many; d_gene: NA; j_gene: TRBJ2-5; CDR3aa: CASSVNREETQYF; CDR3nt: TGTGCCAGTAGTGTAAACAGGGAAGAGACCCAGTACTTC
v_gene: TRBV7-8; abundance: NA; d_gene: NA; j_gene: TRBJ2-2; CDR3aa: CASSLAEGILTGELFF; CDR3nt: TGTGCCAGCAGCTTAGCTGAGGGGATCTTAACCGGGGAGCTGTTTTTT
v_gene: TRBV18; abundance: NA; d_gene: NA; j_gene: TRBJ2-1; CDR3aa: CASSPPAQGDNEQFF; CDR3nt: TGTGCCAGCTCACCACCGGCACAGGGAGACAATGAGCAGTTCTTC
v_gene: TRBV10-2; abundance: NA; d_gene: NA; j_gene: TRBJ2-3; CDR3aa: CASSPYRDNTDTQYF; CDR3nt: TGCGCCAGCAGCCCTTATAGGGACAACACAGATACGCAGTATTTT
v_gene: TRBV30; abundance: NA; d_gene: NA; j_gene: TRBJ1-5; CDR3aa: CAWSAGRGLGNQPQHF; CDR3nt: TGTGCCTGGAGTGCGGGGCGGGGGCTCGGCAATCAGCCCCAGCATTTT
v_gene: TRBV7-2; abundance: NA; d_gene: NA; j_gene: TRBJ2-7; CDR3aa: CASRSDGTYEQYF; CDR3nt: TGTGCCAGCAGATCCGACGGTACCTACGAGCAGTACTTC
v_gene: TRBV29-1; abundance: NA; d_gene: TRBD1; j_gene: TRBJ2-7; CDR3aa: CSVVDPTGTEQYF; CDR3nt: TGCAGCGTTGTTGACCCGACAGGGACGGAGCAGTACTTC
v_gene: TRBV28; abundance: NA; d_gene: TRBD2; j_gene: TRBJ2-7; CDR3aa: CASSNQTGSGSWEQYF; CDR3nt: TGTGCCAGCAGTAACCAAACGGGTAGCGGGAGTTGGGAGCAGTACTTC
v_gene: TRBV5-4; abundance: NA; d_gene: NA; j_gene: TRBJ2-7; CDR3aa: CASSRALDRSEQYF; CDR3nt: TGTGCCAGCAGCCGAGCGCTCGACAGAAGCGAGCAGTACTTC
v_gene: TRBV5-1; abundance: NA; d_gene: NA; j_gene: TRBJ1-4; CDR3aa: CASKGVTNEKLFF; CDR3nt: TGCGCCAGCAAAGGGGTAACTAATGAAAAACTGTTTTTT
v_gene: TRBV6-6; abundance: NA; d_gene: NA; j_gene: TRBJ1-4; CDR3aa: CASTDSKGNEKLFF; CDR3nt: TGTGCCAGCACTGACAGTAAGGGTAATGAAAAACTGTTTTTT